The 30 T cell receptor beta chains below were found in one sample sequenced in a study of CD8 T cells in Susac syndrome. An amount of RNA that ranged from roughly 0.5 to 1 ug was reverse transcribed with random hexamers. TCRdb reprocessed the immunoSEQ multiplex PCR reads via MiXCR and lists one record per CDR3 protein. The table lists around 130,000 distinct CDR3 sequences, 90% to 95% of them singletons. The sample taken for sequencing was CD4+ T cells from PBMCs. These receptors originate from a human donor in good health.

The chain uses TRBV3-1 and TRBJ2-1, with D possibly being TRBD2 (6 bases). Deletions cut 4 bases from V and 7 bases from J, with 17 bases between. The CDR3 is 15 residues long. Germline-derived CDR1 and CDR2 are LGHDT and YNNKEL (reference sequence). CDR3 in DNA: TGTGCCAGCAGCCGAGAGGGAGGCCAGAAAAATGAGCAGTTCTTC. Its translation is CASSREGGQKNEQFF.

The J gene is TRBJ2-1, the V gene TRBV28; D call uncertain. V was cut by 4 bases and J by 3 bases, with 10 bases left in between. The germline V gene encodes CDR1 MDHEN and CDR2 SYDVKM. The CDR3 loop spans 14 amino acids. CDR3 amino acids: CASSSEWLYNEQFF. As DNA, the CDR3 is TGTGCCAGCAGTTCGGAGTGGCTCTACAATGAGCAGTTCTTC.

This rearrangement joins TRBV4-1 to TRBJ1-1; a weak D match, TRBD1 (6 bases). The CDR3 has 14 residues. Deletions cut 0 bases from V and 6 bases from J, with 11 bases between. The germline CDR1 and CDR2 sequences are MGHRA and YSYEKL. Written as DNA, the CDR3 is TGCGCCAGCAGCCAAGAAGGCAGGGGACCTGAAGCTTTCTTT. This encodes CASSQEGRGPEAFF.

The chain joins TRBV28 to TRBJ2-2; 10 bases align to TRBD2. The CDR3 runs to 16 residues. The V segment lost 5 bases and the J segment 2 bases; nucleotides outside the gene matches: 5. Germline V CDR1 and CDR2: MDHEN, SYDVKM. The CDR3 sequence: CASSVEREGNTGELFF. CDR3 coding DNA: TGTGCCAGCAGTGTGGAGCGGGAGGGAAACACCGGGGAGCTGTTTTTT.

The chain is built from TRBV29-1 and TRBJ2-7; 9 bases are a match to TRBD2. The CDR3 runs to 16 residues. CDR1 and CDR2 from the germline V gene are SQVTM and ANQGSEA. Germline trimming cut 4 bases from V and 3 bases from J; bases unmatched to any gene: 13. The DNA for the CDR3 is TGCAGCGTTGTCAGGGTAGCGGGAGCTGGGGGCTACGAGCAGTACTTC. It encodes CSVVRVAGAGGYEQYF.

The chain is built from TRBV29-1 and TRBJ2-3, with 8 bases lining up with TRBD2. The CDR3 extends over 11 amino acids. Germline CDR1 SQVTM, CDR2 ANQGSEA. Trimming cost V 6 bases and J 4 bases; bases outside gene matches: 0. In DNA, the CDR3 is TGCAGCGTGGGACTAGCAGATACGCAGTATTTT. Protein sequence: CSVGLADTQYF.

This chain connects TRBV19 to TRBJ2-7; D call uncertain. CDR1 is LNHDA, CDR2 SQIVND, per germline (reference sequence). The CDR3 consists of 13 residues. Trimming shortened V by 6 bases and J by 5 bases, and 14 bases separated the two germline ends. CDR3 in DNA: TGTGCCAGTAGCCCTTTAGGAAACGACGAGCAGTACTTC. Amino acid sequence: CASSPLGNDEQYF.

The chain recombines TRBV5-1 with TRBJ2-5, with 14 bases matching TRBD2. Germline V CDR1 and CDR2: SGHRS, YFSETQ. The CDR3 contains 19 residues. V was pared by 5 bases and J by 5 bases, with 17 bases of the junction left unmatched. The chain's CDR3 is CASRGRTSGRSLSEETQYF. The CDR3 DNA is TGCGCCAGCAGGGGAAGGACTAGCGGGAGGTCCTTATCCGAGGAGACCCAGTACTTC.

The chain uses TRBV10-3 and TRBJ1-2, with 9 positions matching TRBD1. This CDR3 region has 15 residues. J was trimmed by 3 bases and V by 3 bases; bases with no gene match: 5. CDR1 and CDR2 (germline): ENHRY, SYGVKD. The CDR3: CAISDRGQGYYGYTF. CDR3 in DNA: TGTGCCATCAGTGACCGGGGACAGGGATACTATGGCTACACCTTC.

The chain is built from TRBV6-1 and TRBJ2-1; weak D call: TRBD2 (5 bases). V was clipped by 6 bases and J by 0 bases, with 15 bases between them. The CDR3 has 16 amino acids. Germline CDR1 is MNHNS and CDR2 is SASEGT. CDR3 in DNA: TGTGCCAGCAGGGTAAGCGGTGGGAGCTCCTACAATGAGCAGTTCTTC. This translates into CASRVSGGSSYNEQFF.

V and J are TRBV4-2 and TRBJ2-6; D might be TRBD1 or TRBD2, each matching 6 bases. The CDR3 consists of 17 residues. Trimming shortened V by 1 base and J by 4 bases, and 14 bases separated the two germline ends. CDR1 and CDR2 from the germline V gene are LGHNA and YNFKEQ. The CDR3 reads CASSQGPGAGGANVLTF. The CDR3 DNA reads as TGTGCCAGCAGCCAAGGGCCGGGGGCGGGGGGGGCCAACGTCCTGACTTTC.

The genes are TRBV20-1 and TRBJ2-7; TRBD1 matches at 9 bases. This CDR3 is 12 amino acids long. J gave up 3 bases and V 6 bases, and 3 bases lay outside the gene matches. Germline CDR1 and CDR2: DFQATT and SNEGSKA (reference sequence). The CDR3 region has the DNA TGCAGTGCCGGGACAGGGAACTACGAGCAGTACTTC. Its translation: CSAGTGNYEQYF.

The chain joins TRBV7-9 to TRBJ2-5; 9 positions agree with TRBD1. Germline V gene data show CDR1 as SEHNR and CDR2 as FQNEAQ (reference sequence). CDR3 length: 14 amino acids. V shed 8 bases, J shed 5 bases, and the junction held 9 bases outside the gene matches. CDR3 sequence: CASGTGNVAETQYF. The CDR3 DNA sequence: TGTGCCAGCGGGACAGGGAATGTGGCGGAGACCCAGTACTTC. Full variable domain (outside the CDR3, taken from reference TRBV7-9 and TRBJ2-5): DTGVSQNPRHKITKRGQNVTFRCDPISEHNRLYWYRQTLGQGPEFLTYFQNEAQLEKSRLLSDRFSAERPKGSFSTLEIQRTEQGDSAMYLCASGTGNVAETQYFGPGTRLLVL.

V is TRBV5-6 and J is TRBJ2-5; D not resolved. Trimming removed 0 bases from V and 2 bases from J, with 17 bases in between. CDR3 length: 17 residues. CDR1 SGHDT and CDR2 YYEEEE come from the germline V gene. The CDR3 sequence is CASSLVGRTNSQETQYF. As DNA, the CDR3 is TGTGCCAGCAGCTTGGTTGGACGGACGAATTCGCAAGAGACCCAGTACTTC.

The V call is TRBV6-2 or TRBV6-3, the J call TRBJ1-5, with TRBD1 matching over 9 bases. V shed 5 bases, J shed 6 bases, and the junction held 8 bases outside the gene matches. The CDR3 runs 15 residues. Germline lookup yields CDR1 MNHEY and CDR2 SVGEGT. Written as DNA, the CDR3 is TGTGCCAGCAGTCGGTCGGGACAGGGATCTCAGCCCCAGCATTTT. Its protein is CASSRSGQGSQPQHF.

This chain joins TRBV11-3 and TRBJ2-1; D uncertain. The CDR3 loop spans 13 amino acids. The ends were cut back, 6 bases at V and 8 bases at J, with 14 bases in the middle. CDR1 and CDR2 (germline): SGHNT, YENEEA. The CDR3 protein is CASSRRKSDEQFF. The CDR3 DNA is TGTGCCAGCAGTCGACGTAAGTCCGATGAGCAGTTCTTC.

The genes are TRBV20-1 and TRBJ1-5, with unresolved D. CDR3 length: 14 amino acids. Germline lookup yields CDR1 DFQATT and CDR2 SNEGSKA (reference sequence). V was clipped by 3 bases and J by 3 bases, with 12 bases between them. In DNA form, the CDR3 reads TGCAGTGCTAGCCGCGACCGCTACAATCAGCCCCAGCATTTT. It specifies CSASRDRYNQPQHF.

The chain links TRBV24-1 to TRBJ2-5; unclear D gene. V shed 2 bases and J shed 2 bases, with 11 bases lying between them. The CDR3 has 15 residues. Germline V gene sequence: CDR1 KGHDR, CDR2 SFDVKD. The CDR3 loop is CATSDYSGSQETQYF. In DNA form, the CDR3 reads TGTGCCACCAGTGATTATTCCGGGTCTCAAGAGACCCAGTACTTC.

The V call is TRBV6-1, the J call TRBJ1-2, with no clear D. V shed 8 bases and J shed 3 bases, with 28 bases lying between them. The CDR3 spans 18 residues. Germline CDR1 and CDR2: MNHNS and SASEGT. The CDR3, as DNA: TGTGCCAGCCTTCGCAAGGCGAGTTGGGCTACATTGGACTATGGCTACACCTTC. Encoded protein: CASLRKASWATLDYGYTF.

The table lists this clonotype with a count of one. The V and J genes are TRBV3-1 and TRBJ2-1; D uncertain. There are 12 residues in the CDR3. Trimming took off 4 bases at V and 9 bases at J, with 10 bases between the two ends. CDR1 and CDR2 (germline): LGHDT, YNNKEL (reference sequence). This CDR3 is CASSRNVGEQFF. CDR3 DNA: TGTGCCAGCAGCCGGAACGTCGGTGAGCAGTTCTTC.

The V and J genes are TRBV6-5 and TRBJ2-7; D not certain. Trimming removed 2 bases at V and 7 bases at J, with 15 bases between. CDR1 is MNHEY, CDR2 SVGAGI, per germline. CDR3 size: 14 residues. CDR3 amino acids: CASSYLDRPWEQYF. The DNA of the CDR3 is TGTGCCAGCAGTTACCTAGATCGGCCCTGGGAGCAGTACTTC.

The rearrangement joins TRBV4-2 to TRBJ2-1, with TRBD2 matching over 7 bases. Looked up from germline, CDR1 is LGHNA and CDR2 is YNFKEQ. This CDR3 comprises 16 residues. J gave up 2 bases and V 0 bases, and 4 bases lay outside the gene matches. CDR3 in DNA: TGTGCCAGCAGCCAAGAGTCGGGAGGAACCTACAATGAGCAGTTCTTC. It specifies CASSQESGGTYNEQFF.

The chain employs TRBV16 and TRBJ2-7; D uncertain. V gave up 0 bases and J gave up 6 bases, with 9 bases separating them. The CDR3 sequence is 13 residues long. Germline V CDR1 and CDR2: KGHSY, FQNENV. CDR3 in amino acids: CASSQSAPAEQYF. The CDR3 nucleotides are TGTGCCAGCAGCCAATCGGCTCCCGCCGAGCAGTACTTC.

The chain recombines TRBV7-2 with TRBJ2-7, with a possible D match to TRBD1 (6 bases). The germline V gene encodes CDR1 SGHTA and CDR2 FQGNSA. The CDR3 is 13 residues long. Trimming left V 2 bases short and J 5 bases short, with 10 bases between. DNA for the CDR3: TGTGCCAGCAGCTTAACAGGACAGCACGAGCAGTACTTC. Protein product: CASSLTGQHEQYF.

In DNA form, the CDR3 reads TGTGCCAGCAGTTACGGGGGGCGGGAGACCCAGTACTTC. It yields the protein CASSYGGRETQYF. The rearrangement uses TRBV6-5 and TRBJ2-5; perhaps D is TRBD1 or TRBD2 (6 bases each). V was cut by 2 bases and J by 5 bases, with 9 bases left in between. Germline-derived CDR1 and CDR2 are MNHEY and SVGAGI. The CDR3 length is 13 residues.

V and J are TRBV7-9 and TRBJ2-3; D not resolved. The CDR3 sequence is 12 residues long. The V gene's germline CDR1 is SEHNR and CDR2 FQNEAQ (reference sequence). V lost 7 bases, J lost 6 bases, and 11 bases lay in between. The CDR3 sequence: CASTVLEDTQYF. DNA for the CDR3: TGTGCCAGCACTGTGCTGGAGGATACGCAGTATTTT.

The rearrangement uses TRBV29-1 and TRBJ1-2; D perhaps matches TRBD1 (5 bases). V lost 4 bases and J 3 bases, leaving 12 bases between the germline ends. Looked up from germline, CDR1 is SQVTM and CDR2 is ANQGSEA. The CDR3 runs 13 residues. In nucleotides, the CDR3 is TGCAGCGTTGGGGGCAGGGACCACTATGGCTACACCTTC. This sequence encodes CSVGGRDHYGYTF.

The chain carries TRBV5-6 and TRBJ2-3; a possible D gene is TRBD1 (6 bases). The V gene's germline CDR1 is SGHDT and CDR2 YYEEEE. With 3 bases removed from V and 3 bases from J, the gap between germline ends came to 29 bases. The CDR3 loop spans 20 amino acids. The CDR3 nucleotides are TGTGCCAGCAGCTCAAACCCATCGGGACAAGAATTTGATGGGACAGATACGCAGTATTTT. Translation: CASSSNPSGQEFDGTDTQYF.

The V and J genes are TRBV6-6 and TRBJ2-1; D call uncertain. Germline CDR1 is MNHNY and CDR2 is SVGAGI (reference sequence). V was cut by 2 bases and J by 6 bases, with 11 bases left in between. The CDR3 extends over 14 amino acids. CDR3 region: CASSYDSISNEQFF. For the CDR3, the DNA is TGTGCCAGCAGTTACGATTCTATCTCCAATGAGCAGTTCTTC.

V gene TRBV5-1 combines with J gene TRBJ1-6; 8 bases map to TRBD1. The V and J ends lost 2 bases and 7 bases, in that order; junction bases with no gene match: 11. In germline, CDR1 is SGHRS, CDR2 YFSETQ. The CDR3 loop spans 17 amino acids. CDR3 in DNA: TGCGCCAGCAGCTTACGACCGGACAGGGTTTCCAATTCACCCCTCCACTTT. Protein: CASSLRPDRVSNSPLHF.